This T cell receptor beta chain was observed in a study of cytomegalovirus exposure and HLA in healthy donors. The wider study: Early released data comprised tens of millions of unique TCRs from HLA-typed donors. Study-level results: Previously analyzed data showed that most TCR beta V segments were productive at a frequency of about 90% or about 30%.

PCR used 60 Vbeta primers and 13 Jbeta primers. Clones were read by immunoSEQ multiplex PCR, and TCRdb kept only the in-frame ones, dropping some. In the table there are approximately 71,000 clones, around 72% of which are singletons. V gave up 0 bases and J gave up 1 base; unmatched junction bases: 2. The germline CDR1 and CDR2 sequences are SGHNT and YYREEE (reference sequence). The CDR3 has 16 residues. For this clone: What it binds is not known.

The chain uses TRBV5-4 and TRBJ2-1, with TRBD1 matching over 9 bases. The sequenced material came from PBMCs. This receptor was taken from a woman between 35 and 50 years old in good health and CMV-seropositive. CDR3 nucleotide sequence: TGTGCCAGCAGCTTGGAGGGGACAGGGTCCTACAATGAGCAGTTCTTC. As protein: CASSLEGTGSYNEQFF.